This TCR beta chain is drawn from a study of T cells in Graves' hyperthyroidism and ophthalmopathy. Study context: Peripheral blood was acquired at first diagnosis, ahead of any therapy whatsoever. General study findings and limits: The blood repertoire included most of the expanded thyroid clonotypes above 0.001.

In its sample, this clonotype was seen many times. Its antigen is not identified. This CDR3 region has 14 residues. The V gene's germline CDR1 is ENHRY and CDR2 SYGVKD. V dropped 2 bases and J dropped 2 bases, with 10 bases sitting between them. RNA transcripts gave rise to amplified TCR beta CDR3 regions. Primed by the HTBI set, a first-round RT-PCR was run on the TCR CDR3. TCRdb reprocessed the multiplex PCR reads via MiXCR and lists one record per CDR3 protein. This repertoire shows about 290,000 distinct CDR3 sequences, approximately 12% found once; its top ten account for roughly 8%. More than 9.5 ml fresh peripheral blood yielded the PBMCs.

The V call is TRBV10-3, the J call TRBJ2-7, with D possibly matching TRBD2 (5 bases). This TCR came from a woman aged 25 to 39 with Graves' hyperthyroidism that later progressed to Graves' ophthalmopathy. Sequencing was carried out using blood. The CDR3 is CAISEHGLTYEQYF. The CDR3 DNA sequence: TGTGCCATCAGTGAGCACGGACTCACCTACGAGCAGTACTTC.